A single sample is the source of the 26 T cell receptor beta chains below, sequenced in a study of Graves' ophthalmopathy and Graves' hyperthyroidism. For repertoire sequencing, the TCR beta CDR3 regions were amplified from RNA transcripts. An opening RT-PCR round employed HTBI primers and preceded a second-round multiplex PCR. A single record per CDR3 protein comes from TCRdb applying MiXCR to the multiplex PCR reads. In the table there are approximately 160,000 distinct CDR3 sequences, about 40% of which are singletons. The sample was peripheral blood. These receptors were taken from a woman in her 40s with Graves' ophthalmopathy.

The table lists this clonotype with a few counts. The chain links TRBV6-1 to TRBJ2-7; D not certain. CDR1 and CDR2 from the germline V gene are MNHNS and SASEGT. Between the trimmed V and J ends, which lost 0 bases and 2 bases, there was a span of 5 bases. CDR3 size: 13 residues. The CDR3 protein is CASSEAGPYEQYF. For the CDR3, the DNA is TGTGCCAGCAGTGAAGCTGGACCCTACGAGCAGTACTTC.

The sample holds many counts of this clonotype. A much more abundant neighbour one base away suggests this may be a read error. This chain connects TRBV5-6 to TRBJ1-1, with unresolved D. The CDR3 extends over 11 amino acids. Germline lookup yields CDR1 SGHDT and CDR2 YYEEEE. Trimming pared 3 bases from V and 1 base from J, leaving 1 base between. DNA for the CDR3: TGTGCCAGCAGCTGGAACACTGAAGCTTTCTTT. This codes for CASSWNTEAFF. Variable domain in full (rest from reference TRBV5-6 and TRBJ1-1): DAGVTQSPTHLIKTRGQQVTLRCSPKSGHDTVSWYQQALGQGPQFIFQYYEEEERQRGNFPDRFSGHQFPNYSSELNVNALLLGDSALYLCASSWNTEAFFGQGTRLTVV.

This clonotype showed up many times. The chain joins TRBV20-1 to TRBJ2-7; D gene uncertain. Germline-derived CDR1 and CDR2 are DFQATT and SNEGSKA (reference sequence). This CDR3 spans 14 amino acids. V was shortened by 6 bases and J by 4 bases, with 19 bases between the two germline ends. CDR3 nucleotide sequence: TGCAGTGCCACTCCTCCGCCCCTGCGATACGAGCAGTACTTC. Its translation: CSATPPPLRYEQYF.

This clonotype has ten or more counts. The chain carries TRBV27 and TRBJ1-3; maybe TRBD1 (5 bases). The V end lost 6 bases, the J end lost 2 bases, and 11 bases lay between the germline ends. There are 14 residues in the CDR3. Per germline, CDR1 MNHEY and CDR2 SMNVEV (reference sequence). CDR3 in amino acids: CASSPDKTGNTIYF. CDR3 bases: TGTGCCAGCAGCCCGGACAAGACTGGAAACACCATATATTTT.

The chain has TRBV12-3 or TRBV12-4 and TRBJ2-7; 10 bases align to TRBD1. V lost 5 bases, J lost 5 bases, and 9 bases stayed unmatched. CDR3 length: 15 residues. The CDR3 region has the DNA TGTGCCAGCAGTCTCCGGGACAGGGGCTTAAACGAGCAGTACTTC. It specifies CASSLRDRGLNEQYF.

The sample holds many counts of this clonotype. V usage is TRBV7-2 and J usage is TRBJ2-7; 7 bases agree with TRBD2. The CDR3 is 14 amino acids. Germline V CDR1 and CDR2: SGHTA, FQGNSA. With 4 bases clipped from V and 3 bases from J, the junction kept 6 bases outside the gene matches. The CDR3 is CASSSGGGFYEQYF. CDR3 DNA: TGTGCCAGCAGCTCTGGGGGGGGGTTCTACGAGCAGTACTTC.

The CDR3 protein is CASSTSRGQPQHF. The CDR3 nucleotides read TGTGCCAGCAGTACCTCGCGCGGTCAGCCCCAGCATTTT. The chain combines TRBV6-5 with TRBJ1-5; D unclear. This CDR3 is built from 13 residues. V dropped 5 bases and J dropped 6 bases, with 11 bases sitting between them. CDR1 and CDR2 (germline): MNHEY, SVGAGI.

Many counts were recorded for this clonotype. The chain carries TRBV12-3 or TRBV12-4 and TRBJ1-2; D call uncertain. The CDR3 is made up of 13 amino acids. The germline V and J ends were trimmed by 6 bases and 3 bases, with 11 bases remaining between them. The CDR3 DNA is TGTGCCAGCAGATCCCCCTTTGACTATGGCTACACCTTC. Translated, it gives CASRSPFDYGYTF.

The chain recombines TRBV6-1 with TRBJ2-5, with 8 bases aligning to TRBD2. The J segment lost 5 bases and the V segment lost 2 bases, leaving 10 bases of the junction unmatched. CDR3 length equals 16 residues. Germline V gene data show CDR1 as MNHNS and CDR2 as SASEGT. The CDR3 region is CASSERAGGYGETQYF. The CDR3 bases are TGTGCCAGCAGTGAAAGGGCGGGGGGTTACGGGGAGACCCAGTACTTC.

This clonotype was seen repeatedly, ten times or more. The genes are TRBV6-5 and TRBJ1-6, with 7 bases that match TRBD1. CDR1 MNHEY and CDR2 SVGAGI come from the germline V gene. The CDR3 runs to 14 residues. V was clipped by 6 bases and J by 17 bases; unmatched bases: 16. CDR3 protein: CASRPGDSWIGFHF. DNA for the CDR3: TGTGCCAGCAGGCCGGGGGACAGCTGGATTGGGTTCCACTTT.

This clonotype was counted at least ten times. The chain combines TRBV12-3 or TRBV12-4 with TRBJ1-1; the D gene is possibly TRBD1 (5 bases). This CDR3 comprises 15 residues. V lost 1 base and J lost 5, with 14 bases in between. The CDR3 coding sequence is TGTGCCAGCAGTTTAGGGGGGAGGCTTGGGACTGAAGCTTTCTTT. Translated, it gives CASSLGGRLGTEAFF.

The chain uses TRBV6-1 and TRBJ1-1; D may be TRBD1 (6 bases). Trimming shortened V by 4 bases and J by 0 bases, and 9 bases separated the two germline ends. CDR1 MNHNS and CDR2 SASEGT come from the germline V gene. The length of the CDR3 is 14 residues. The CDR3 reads CASSVDRMNTEAFF. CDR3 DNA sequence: TGTGCCAGCAGTGTGGACAGAATGAACACTGAAGCTTTCTTT.

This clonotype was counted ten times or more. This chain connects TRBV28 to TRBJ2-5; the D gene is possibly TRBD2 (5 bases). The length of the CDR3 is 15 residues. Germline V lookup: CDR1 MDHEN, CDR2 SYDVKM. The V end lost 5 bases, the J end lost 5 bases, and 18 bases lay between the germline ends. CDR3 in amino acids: CASSTDSLLTETQYF. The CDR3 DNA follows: TGTGCCAGCAGTACGGACTCATTGCTTACGGAGACCCAGTACTTC.

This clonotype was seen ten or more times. The CDR3 DNA follows: TGCAGCGTTGGGGCAGGGGGGGACACTGAAGCTTTCTTT. Amino acids: CSVGAGGDTEAFF. This sequence joins TRBV29-1 and TRBJ1-1; 7 bases map to TRBD1. The CDR3 runs to 13 residues. Trimming removed 4 bases from V and 3 bases from J; junction bases left unmatched: 5. Per the germline V gene, CDR1 is SQVTM and CDR2 is ANQGSEA.

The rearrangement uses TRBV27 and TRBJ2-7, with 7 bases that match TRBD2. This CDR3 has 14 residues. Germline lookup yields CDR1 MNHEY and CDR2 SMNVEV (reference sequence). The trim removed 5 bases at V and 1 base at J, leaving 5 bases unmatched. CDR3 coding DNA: TGTGCCAGCAGTCCCGGCGGGGGTTCCTACGAGCAGTACTTC. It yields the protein CASSPGGGSYEQYF.

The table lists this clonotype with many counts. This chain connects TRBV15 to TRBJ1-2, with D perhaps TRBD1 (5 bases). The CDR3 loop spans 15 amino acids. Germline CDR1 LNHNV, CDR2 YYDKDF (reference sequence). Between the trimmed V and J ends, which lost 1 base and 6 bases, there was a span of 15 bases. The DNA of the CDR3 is TGTGCCACCAGCAGAGCGGGAGGCGGCAGGGATGGCTACACCTTC. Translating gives CATSRAGGGRDGYTF.

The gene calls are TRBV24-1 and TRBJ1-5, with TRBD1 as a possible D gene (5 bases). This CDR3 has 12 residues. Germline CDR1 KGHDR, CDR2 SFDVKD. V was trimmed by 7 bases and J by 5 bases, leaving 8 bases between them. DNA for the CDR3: TGTGCCACCAGCCAGGGATATCAGCCCCAGCATTTT. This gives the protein CATSQGYQPQHF.

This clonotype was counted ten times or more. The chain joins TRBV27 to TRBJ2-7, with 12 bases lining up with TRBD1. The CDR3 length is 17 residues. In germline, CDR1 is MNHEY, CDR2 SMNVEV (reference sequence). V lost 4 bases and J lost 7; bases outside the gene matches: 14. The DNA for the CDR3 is TGTGCCAGCAGTTCGAAAGCGGGACAGGGGGCAGCTCGTGAGCAGTACTTC. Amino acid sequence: CASSSKAGQGAAREQYF.

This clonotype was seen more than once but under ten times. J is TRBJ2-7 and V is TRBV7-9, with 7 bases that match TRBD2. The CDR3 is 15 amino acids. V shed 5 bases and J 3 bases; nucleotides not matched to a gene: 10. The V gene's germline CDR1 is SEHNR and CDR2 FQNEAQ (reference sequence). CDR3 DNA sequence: TGTGCCAGCAGCCACTCCGGGACTACGATCTACGAGCAGTACTTC. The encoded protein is CASSHSGTTIYEQYF.

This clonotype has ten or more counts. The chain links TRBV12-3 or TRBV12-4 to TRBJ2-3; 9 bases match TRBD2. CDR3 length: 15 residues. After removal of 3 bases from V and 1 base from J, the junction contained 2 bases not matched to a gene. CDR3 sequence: CASSFVAGGTDTQYF. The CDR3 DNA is TGTGCCAGCAGTTTTGTAGCGGGGGGCACAGATACGCAGTATTTT.

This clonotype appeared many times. The CDR3 here is CASSPQRGMNTEAFF. The CDR3 DNA sequence: TGTGCCAGCAGTCCCCAGCGGGGCATGAACACTGAAGCTTTCTTT. The J gene is TRBJ1-1, the V gene TRBV28, with a possible D match to TRBD1 (5 bases). The CDR3 runs to 15 residues. V gave up 5 bases and J gave up 0 bases, with 13 bases separating them. CDR1 is MDHEN and CDR2 is SYDVKM in the germline V gene.

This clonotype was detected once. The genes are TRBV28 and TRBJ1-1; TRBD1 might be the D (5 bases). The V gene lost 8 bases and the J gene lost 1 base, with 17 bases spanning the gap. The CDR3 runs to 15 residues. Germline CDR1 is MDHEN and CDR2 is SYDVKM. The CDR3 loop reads CASGRRGTTNTEAFF. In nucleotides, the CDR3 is TGTGCCAGCGGCCGAAGAGGGACTACGAACACTGAAGCTTTCTTT.

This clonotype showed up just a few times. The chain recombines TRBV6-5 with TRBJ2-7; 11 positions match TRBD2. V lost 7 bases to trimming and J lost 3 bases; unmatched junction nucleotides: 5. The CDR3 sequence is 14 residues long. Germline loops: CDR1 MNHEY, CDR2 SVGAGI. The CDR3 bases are TGTGCCAGCACGGAGACTAGCGGGAACTACGAGCAGTACTTC. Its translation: CASTETSGNYEQYF.

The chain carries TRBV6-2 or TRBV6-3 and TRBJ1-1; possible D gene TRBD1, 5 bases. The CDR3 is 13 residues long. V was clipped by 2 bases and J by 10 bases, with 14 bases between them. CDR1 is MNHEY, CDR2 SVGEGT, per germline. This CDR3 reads CASSYQAGAIAFF. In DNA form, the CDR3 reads TGTGCCAGCAGTTACCAGGCCGGGGCTATAGCTTTCTTT.

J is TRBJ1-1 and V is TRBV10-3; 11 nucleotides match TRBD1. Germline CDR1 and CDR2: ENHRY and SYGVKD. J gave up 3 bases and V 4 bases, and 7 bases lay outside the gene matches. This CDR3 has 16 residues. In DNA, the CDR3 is TGTGCCATCAGTGGGACAGGGGGCCTTGTTGACACTGAAGCTTTCTTT. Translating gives CAISGTGGLVDTEAFF.

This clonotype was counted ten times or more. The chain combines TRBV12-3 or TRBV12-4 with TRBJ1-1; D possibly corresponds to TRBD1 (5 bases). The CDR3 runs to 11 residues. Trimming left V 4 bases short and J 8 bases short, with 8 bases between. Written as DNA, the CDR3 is TGTGCCAGCAGTTACGGGGCGGAAGCTTTCTTT. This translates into CASSYGAEAFF.